Listed below are T cell receptor beta chains from one sample, sequenced in a study of Tregs in tolerant kidney transplant recipients. Sequencing used immunoSEQ multiplex PCR; TCRdb keeps in-frame clones, though not all of them. The sample lists 90,000 to 130,000 clones, about 90% occurring once. The sequencing used CD4+ T cells from blood, collected before the transplant. Source of these receptors: a human donor who received a combined kidney and bone marrow transplant. CDR3s leave out the opening cysteine and the closing phenylalanine or tryptophan. Each record gives: clone size, J gene, V gene, CDR3 protein. The size entry is marked missing in some rows and otherwise reads once, few, many or a size class.

>.|TRBJ2-2|TRBV9
ASSVATGGNTGELF
>.|TRBJ1-1|TRBV15
ATSRDRSPEAF
>.|TRBJ1-1|TRBV6-5
ASSSTGFSEAF
>.|TRBJ2-2|TRBV7-9
ASSANLQDTGELF
>once|TRBJ2-1|TRBV5-1
ASSWGTSGPSYNEQF
>.|TRBJ1-2|TRBV11-2
ASRSLRDRDNYGYT
>.|TRBJ2-3|TRBV4-1
ASSQDSGEGRADTQY
>few|TRBJ1-2|TRBV7-2
ASSPGQGYGYT
>.|TRBJ2-3|TRBV4-1
ASSQDRLRITDTQY
>.|TRBJ2-7|TRBV5-1
ASSLRQDYEQY
>.|TRBJ1-2|TRBV10-3
ATTDNGPTNYGYT
>.|TRBJ1-1|TRBV5-6
ASTQQLNTEAF
>.|TRBJ2-1|TRBV30
AGGSSYNEQF
>.|TRBJ2-1|TRBV5-4
ASSLTIGLGYNEQF
>.|TRBJ2-1|TRBV18
ASSPPLAGGWNEQF
>.|TRBJ1-2|TRBV19
ASFSQTGGKNYGYT
>few|TRBJ2-3|TRBV7-9
ASSPLAGMY
>.|TRBJ1-4|TRBV5-8
ASSLDRGYEKLF
>once|TRBJ2-2|TRBV19
ASSMRTGELF
>.|TRBJ2-1|TRBV7-2
ASSYTSGSYNEQF
>.|TRBJ2-7|TRBV9
ASSVGPGQIYEQY
>.|TRBJ1-1|TRBV6-5
ASHVGEVTEAF
>.|TRBJ2-1|TRBV11-2
AGRGDNEQF
>.|TRBJ2-5|TRBV30
AWARAETQY
>.|TRBJ2-1|TRBV30
AWSVRAGGYNEQF
>once|TRBJ1-1|TRBV2
ASSEKDRTNTEAF
>.|TRBJ2-3|TRBV11-3
ASSPGLAGGTDTQY
>.|TRBJ2-7|TRBV7-2
ASSRRTGRSEQY
>.|TRBJ2-3|TRBV18
ASSTTSGLVQDTQY
>.|TRBJ2-7|TRBV5-1
ASSVGQNYEQY
>.|TRBJ2-5|TRBV2
ASSYPGPQY
>.|TRBJ2-1|TRBV5-1
ASRGETTGGYNEQF
>.|TRBJ2-7|TRBV5-5
ASSFGLQGEQY
>.|TRBJ2-7|TRBV19
ASTPTSGSSYEQY
>.|TRBJ2-1|TRBV5-8
ASRSGTSAYNEQF
>.|TRBJ2-2|TRBV6-4
ASSDSIGGAGRPTGELF
>once|TRBJ1-5|TRBV28
ASVRDNNQPQH
>once|TRBJ1-1|TRBV21-1
ASSSTPNTEAF
>.|TRBJ1-5|TRBV2
ASSATYSNQPQH
>few|TRBJ1-6|TRBV18
ASSRVAETGGSPLH
>.|TRBJ2-7|TRBV28
ASSHYEQY
>.|TRBJ1-1|TRBV19
ASSRTGGSSTEAF
>.|TRBJ1-2|TRBV9
ASSPGWALGYT
>.|TRBJ2-4|TRBV28
ASSLGPGTGIKGTKNIQY
>.|TRBJ2-7|TRBV25-1
ATGYSGSWH
>.|TRBJ1-4|TRBV12-5
ASGLARVPNAEKLF
>.|TRBJ2-7|TRBV27
ASSKTGGSPLIYEQY
>.|TRBJ1-2|TRBV18
ASSPTTGGDGYT
>.|TRBJ2-7|TRBV5-8
ASSRSGTGSYEQY
>.|TRBJ2-7|TRBV7-2
ASSLPPILGEINYEQY
>few|TRBJ1-2|TRBV7-8
ASSLDGHGYT
>.|TRBJ2-7|TRBV2
ASSALSSYEQY
>few|TRBJ2-7|TRBV7-7
ASSLDGSPHEQY
>.|TRBJ2-3|TRBV18
ASSPSGGINTQY